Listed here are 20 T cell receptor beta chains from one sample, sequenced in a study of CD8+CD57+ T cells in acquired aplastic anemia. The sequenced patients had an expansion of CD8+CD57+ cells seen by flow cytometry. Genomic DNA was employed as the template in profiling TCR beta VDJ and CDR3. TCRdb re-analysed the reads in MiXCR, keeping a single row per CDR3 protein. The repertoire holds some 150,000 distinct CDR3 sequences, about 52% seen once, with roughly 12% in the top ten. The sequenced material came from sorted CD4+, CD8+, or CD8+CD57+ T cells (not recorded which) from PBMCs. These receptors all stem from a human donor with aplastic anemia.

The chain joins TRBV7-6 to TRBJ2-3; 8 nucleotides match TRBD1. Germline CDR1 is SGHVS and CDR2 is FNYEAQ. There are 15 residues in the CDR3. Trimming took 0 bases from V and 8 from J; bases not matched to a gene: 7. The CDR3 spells CASSLAQGARGTQYF. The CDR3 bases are TGTGCCAGCAGCTTAGCGCAGGGGGCGAGGGGTACGCAGTATTTT.

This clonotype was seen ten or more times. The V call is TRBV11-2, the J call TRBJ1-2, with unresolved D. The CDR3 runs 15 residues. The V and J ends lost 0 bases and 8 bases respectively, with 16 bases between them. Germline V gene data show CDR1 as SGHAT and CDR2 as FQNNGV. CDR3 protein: CASSLDVTGFGGYTF. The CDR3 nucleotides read TGTGCCAGCAGCTTAGACGTGACTGGGTTTGGGGGCTACACCTTC.

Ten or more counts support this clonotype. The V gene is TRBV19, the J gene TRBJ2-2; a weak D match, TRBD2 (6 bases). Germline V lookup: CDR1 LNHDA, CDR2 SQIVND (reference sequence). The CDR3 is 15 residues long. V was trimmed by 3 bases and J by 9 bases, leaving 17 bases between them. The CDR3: CASSMGGSPHRELFF. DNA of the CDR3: TGTGCCAGTAGTATGGGGGGATCCCCTCACCGGGAGCTGTTTTTT.

CDR3 bases: TGTGCCAGCAGCGCGGGACAGGGGCCCCTGGGGCCGTACTTC. Translating it yields CASSAGQGPLGPYF. The V gene is TRBV7-9, the J gene TRBJ2-5; 10 nucleotides line up with TRBD1. This CDR3 has 14 amino acids. Germline trimming cut 5 bases from V and 13 bases from J; bases unmatched to any gene: 13. Germline V gene data show CDR1 as SEHNR and CDR2 as FQNEAQ (reference sequence).

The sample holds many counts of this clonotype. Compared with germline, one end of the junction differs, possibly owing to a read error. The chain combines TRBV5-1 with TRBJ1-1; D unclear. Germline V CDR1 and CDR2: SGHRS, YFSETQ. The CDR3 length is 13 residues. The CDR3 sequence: CASSSRGNTEAFF. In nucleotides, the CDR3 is TGTGCCAGCAGCTCGCGGGGGAACACTGAAGCTTTCTTT.

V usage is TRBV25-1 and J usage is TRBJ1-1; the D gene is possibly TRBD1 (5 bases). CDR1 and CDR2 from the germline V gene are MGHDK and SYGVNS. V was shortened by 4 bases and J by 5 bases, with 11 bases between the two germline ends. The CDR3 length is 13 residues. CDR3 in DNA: TGTGCCAGCAGTGTCCCAGGGAAGACTGAAGCTTTCTTT. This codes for CASSVPGKTEAFF.

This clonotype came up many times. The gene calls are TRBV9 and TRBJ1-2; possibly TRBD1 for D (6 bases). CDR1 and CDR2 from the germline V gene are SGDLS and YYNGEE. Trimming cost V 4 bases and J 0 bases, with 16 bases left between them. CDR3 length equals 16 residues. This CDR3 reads CASSTWTALTNYGYTF. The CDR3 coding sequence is TGTGCCAGCAGCACGTGGACAGCGCTTACTAACTATGGCTACACCTTC. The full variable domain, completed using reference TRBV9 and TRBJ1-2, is DSGVTQTPKHLITATGQRVTLRCSPRSGDLSVYWYQQSLDQGLQFLIQYYNGEERAKGNILERFSAQQFPDLHSELNLSSLELGDSALYFCASSTWTALTNYGYTFGSGTRLTVV.

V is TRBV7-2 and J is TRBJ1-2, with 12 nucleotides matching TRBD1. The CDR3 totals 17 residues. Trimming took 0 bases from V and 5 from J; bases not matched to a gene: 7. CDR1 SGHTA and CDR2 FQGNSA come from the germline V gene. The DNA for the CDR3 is TGTGCCAGCAGCTTAGCGTTGGGACAGGGGGCTTGGTATGGCTACACCTTC. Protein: CASSLALGQGAWYGYTF.

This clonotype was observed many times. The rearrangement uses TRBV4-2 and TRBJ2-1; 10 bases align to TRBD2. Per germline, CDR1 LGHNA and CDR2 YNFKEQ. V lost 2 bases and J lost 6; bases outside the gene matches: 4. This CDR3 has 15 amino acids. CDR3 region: CASSQLAGDSNEQFF. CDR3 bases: TGTGCCAGCAGCCAACTAGCGGGGGATAGCAATGAGCAGTTCTTC.

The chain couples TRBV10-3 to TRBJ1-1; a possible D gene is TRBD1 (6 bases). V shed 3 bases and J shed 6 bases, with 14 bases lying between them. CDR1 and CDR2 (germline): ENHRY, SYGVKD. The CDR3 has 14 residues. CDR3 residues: CAISEGRGRAEAFF. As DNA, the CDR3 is TGTGCCATCAGTGAAGGCAGGGGACGAGCTGAAGCTTTCTTT.

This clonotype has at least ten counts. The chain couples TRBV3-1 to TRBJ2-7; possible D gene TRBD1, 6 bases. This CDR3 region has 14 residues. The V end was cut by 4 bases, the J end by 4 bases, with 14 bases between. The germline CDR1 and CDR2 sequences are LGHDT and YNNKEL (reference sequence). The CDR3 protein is CASSPGRGVYEQYF. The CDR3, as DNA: TGTGCCAGCAGCCCCGGCAGGGGAGTATACGAGCAGTACTTC.

The CDR3 here is CASSFGTSGELFF. CDR3 nucleotide sequence: TGTGCCAGCAGCTTCGGGACTAGCGGGGAGCTGTTTTTT. The rearrangement joins TRBV7-8 to TRBJ2-2; 8 bases match TRBD2. Germline V gene data show CDR1 as SGHVS and CDR2 as FQNEAQ. J lost 7 bases, V lost 3 bases, and 1 base had no gene match. The CDR3 is made up of 13 amino acids.

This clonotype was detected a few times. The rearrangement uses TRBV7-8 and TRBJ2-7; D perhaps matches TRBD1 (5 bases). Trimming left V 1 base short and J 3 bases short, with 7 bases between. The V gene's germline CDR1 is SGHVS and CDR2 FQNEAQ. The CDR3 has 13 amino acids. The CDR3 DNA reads TGTGCCAGCAGCTTAGAAGGGGTCTACGAGCAGTACTTC. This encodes CASSLEGVYEQYF.

CDR3 loop: CASSIPRETDGYTF. DNA for the CDR3: TGTGCCAGTAGTATACCGAGGGAGACAGATGGCTACACCTTC. The chain recombines TRBV19 with TRBJ1-2; tentative D call: TRBD1 (5 bases). The CDR3 covers 14 residues. Germline V gene lookup returns CDR1 LNHDA and CDR2 SQIVND (reference sequence). The germline V and J ends were trimmed by 2 bases and 6 bases, with 13 bases remaining between them.

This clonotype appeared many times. As DNA, the CDR3 is TGTGCCAGCAGCTGGTCGACAGGGGCTGATGGCTACACCTTC. Translating it yields CASSWSTGADGYTF. The rearrangement uses TRBV7-9 and TRBJ1-2, with TRBD1 matching over 8 bases. J lost 6 bases, V lost 4 bases, and 7 bases had no gene match. The CDR3 is 14 amino acids. Looked up from germline, CDR1 is SEHNR and CDR2 is FQNEAQ (reference sequence).

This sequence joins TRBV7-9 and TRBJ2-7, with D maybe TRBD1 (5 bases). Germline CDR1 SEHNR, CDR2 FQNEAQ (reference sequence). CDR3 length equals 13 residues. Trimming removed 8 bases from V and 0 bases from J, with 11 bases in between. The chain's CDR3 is CASGKDNSYEQYF. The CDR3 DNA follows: TGTGCCAGCGGAAAGGACAACTCCTACGAGCAGTACTTC.

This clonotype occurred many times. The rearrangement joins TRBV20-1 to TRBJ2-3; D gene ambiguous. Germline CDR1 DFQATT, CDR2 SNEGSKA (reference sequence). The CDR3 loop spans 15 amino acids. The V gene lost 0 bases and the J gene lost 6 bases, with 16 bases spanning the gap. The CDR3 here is CSARERGRSLDTQYF. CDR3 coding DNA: TGCAGTGCTAGAGAAAGAGGACGGAGCTTGGATACGCAGTATTTT.

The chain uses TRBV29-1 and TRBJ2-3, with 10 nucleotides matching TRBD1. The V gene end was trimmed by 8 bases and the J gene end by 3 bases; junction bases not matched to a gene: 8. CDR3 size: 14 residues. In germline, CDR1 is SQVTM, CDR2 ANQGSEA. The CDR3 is CSQRDRGPTDTQYF. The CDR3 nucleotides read TGCAGCCAACGGGACAGGGGTCCGACAGATACGCAGTATTTT.

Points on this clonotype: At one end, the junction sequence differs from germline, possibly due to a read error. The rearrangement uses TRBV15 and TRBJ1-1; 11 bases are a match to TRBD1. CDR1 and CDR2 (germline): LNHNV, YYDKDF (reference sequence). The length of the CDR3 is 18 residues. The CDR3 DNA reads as TGTGCCACCAGCAGAGGAAGGGGACAGGGGGTCCTGAACAGTGAAGCTTTCTTT. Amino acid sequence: CATSRGRGQGVLNSEAFF.

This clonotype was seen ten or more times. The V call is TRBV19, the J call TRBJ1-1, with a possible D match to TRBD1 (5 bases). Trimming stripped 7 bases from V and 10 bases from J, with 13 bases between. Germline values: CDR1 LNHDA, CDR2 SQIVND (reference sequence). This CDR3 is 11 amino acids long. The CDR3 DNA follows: TGTGCCAGTAACATTGGGGGGGGAGCTTTCTTT. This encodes CASNIGGGAFF.